The source of this TCR beta chain is a study of shared T cell receptors in the human thymus. Germline lookup yields CDR1 MDHEN and CDR2 SYDVKM. The CDR3 loop spans 13 amino acids. The V gene lost 3 bases and the J gene lost 5 bases, with 10 bases spanning the gap. Produced via immunoSEQ multiplex PCR; TCRdb's table is partial and in-frame only. The sample has hundreds of thousands of clones; 95% are singletons. Sequencing used thymocytes. The chain recombines TRBV28 with TRBJ2-5, with D possibly TRBD2 on 6 matching bases. The TCR was taken from a human donor. The CDR3 loop is CASSFGRRETQYF. Here the CDR3 DNA reads TGTGCCAGCAGTTTCGGGAGAAGGGAGACCCAGTACTTC.